This T cell receptor (beta chain) is drawn from a study of T cell responses to AZD1222 COVID-19 vaccine. The protocol was immunoSEQ multiplex PCR, while the TCRdb copy is restricted to in-frame clones and leaves out a portion. The repertoire holds about 120,000 clones, about nine tenths seen once, with about 1.2% in the top ten. The CDR3 is made up of 14 amino acids. V lost 5 bases and J 4 bases, leaving 14 bases between the germline ends. Germline V gene lookup returns CDR1 SGHAT and CDR2 FQNNGV. On this clone: No antigen is known for it.

Study-wide results and limits: Recipients of AZD1222 seropositive at baseline numbered only 6 or 7. Two doses of AZD1222 preceded a rise in Spike-specific TCR breadth and depth.

This sequence was found in an adult in good health. Sequenced here: peripheral blood, sampled on day 0 of AZD1222 vaccination. The chain recombines TRBV11-2 with TRBJ1-2, with D maybe TRBD1 (5 bases). The CDR3 sequence: CASSHDSDFYGYTF. CDR3 coding DNA: TGTGCCAGCAGCCACGACAGCGATTTCTATGGCTACACCTTC.